The rows below give T cell receptor beta chains drawn from one sample of a study of vaccination and CD4 T cells after COVID-19. Their cognate antigens are unknown. TCRdb reprocessed the PCR reads via MiXCR and lists one record per CDR3 protein. The table includes under 10,000 distinct CDR3 sequences, under 65% detected once. The sample was CD4+ T cells from blood, cultured in vitro. These TCRs come from a human donor in good health. The CDR3 runs from the conserved cysteine through the conserved F or W. The D gene is left open where the match is weak. Some rows mark clone size as missing; the rest say once, few, many or name a class of expanded clone.

j_call	cdr3_length	clone_size	v_call	d_call	cdr3_nt	cdr3_aa
TRBJ2-3	18	NA	TRBV5-4	TRBD2	TGTGCCAGCAGCGTGGGACTAGCGGGGTCGTCTAGCGCAGATACGCAGTATTTT	CASSVGLAGSSSADTQYF
TRBJ2-1	15	NA	TRBV10-3	NA	TGTGCCATCAGTGATGGAATTTCCATCCGGGATGAGCAGTTCTTC	CAISDGISIRDEQFF
TRBJ1-6	15	NA	TRBV14	NA	TGTGCCAGCAGCCTTTTACAGGGAGCAGTTTCACCCCTCCACTTT	CASSLLQGAVSPLHF
TRBJ2-5	15	NA	TRBV29-1	NA	TGCAGCGTTGAAGATCGCACAGTCCGGAGGGAGACCCAGTACTTC	CSVEDRTVRRETQYF
TRBJ1-5	16	few	TRBV7-2	NA	TGTGCCAGCAGCCGCGGACGGCCCCGCGACAATCAGCCCCAGCATTTT	CASSRGRPRDNQPQHF
TRBJ1-5	14	NA	TRBV5-6	NA	TGTGCCAGCAGCTTCGGACAGAGCAATCAGCCCCAGCATTTT	CASSFGQSNQPQHF
TRBJ1-5	15	NA	TRBV19	NA	TGTGCCAGCCACTGGGGGGTTGGTGGCAATCAGCCCCAGCATTTT	CASHWGVGGNQPQHF
TRBJ1-5	14	few	TRBV6-1	NA	TGTGCCAGCAGACCGGGACTGAGCAATCAGCCCCAGCATTTT	CASRPGLSNQPQHF
TRBJ1-5	12	NA	TRBV10-3	NA	TGTGCCATCAGCGGCAGCAATCAGCCCCAGCATTTT	CAISGSNQPQHF
TRBJ1-6	14	NA	TRBV12-3/TRBV12-4	TRBD1	TGTGCCAGCAGTCCCGGGACAGGGTTTTCACCCCTCCACTTT	CASSPGTGFSPLHF
TRBJ1-5	13	few	TRBV28	NA	TGTGCCAGCAGTTTAGGGGTCAATCAGCCCCAGCATTTT	CASSLGVNQPQHF
TRBJ2-5	16	NA	TRBV6-2/TRBV6-3	NA	TGTGCCAGCAGTCCTGGTTCGGGACGCCCCCAAGAGACCCAGTACTTC	CASSPGSGRPQETQYF
TRBJ2-7	18	NA	TRBV6-5	TRBD2	TGTGCCAGCAGTTACGGGGCGGCTAGCGGGAGCATCCCCTACGAGCAGTACTTC	CASSYGAASGSIPYEQYF
TRBJ2-2	17	NA	TRBV28	NA	TGTGCCAGCAGCCCGCCCCGGGCGGGGACACACACCGGGGAGCTGTTTTTT	CASSPPRAGTHTGELFF
TRBJ1-5	14	few	TRBV20-1	NA	TGCAGTGCTAGTAGGGGAGCGGCCAATCAGCCCCAGCATTTT	CSASRGAANQPQHF
TRBJ2-3	12	NA	TRBV29-1	TRBD2	TGCAGCGTTGGGCTAGCGGGAGATACGCAGTATTTT	CSVGLAGDTQYF
TRBJ2-6	15	once	TRBV2	NA	TGTGCCAGCAGTGATCAAACAGGGTCCGCCAACGTCCTGACTTTC	CASSDQTGSANVLTF
TRBJ1-5	13	NA	TRBV10-3	NA	TGTGCCATCAGTGAAGTTGACAGCCAGCCCCAGCATTTT	CAISEVDSQPQHF
TRBJ2-5	15	NA	TRBV5-4	NA	TGTGCCAGCAGCGCAACAGGTTCCGCAAGTGAGACCCAGTACTTC	CASSATGSASETQYF
TRBJ2-1	15	NA	TRBV30	NA	TGTGCCTGGAGTAAGACTGGAAGCTCCTACAATGAGCAGTTCTTC	CAWSKTGSSYNEQFF
TRBJ2-1	15	NA	TRBV2	TRBD2	TGTGCCAGCAGTGAGTGGGGGGGACTCTACAATGAGCAGTTCTTC	CASSEWGGLYNEQFF
TRBJ1-3	15	NA	TRBV7-2	TRBD1	TGTGCCAGCAGCTTAGCAGCAGGGGGCGGAAACACCATATATTTT	CASSLAAGGGNTIYF
TRBJ1-6	14	NA	TRBV28	NA	TGTGCCAGCAGCCTCACGGACCGTTTGGCACCCCTCCACTTT	CASSLTDRLAPLHF
TRBJ2-1	15	few	TRBV2	TRBD1	TGTGCCAGCAGTGATGACAGGGTCTCCTACAATGAGCAGTTCTTC	CASSDDRVSYNEQFF
TRBJ1-1	16	NA	TRBV7-2	NA	TGTGCCAGCAGCACCATAGGACAAGCTCGGAGAACTGAAGCTTTCTTT	CASSTIGQARRTEAFF
TRBJ2-2	16	few	TRBV12-1	NA	TGTGCCAGCAGCCCGCCCCCGCTCCAGAACACCGGGGAGCTGTTTTTT	CASSPPPLQNTGELFF
TRBJ2-1	16	NA	TRBV20-1	TRBD2	TGCAGTGCTATACAACCCGGGACTAGCAATTACAATGAGCAGTTCTTC	CSAIQPGTSNYNEQFF
TRBJ1-2	12	few	TRBV6-1	NA	TGTGCCAGCAGTACCGGGACTCATGGCTACACCTTC	CASSTGTHGYTF
TRBJ1-5	11	NA	TRBV10-1	NA	TGCGCCAGCAGACCCACTCAGCCCCAGCATTTT	CASRPTQPQHF
TRBJ1-5	13	NA	TRBV10-1	NA	TGCGCCAGCAGTGATACAGGGCTACAGCCCCAGCATTTT	CASSDTGLQPQHF
TRBJ2-1	13	NA	TRBV24-1	NA	TGTGCCACCAGTGATGAATGGGACAATGAGCAGTTCTTC	CATSDEWDNEQFF
TRBJ1-5	14	NA	TRBV7-2	TRBD1	TGTGCCAGCAGCCTCACAGGGGCCAATCACCCCCAGCATTTT	CASSLTGANHPQHF
TRBJ2-3	16	NA	TRBV20-1	TRBD2	TGCAGTGCAGCTAGCAGCTTTAGCGGGAGGGGAGATACGCAGTATTTT	CSAASSFSGRGDTQYF
TRBJ2-5	14	NA	TRBV12-3/TRBV12-4	TRBD1	TGTGCCAGCAGTTTAAGGGGGCGCTGGGAGACCCAGTACTTC	CASSLRGRWETQYF
TRBJ2-4	15	NA	TRBV7-2	TRBD2	TGTGCCAGCAGCTTAGTGAGGTTTGGCGGGAGCATTCAGTACTTC	CASSLVRFGGSIQYF
TRBJ1-3	16	NA	TRBV19	NA	TGTGCCAGTACCCGGGGAGCGAGCCTCTCTGGAAACACCATATATTTT	CASTRGASLSGNTIYF